One sample yielded the 13 T cell receptor beta chains listed below, sequenced in a study of blood T cell repertoires in COVID-19. Sequencing was performed with immunoSEQ multiplex PCR; in TCRdb, only in-frame clones are kept and a portion is missing. This sample has about 210,000 clones; about 91% occur once, and the top ten carry 10%. The specimen was PBMCs or T cells enriched from blood (not recorded which). Every receptor here comes from a man younger than 35 with acute COVID-19.

This chain links TRBV7-6 with TRBJ2-1; D is possibly TRBD2 (5 bases). Germline V gene sequence: CDR1 SGHVS, CDR2 FNYEAQ. The CDR3 extends over 14 amino acids. The germline V and J ends were trimmed by 5 bases and 0 bases, with 8 bases remaining between them. The CDR3 is CASSHRDSYNEQFF. The CDR3 nucleotides are TGTGCCAGCAGCCACCGGGACTCCTACAATGAGCAGTTCTTC.

This chain uses TRBV12-3 or TRBV12-4 with TRBJ2-1; no clear D gene. Between the trimmed V and J ends, which lost 4 bases and 8 bases, there was a span of 9 bases. The CDR3 runs to 12 residues. In nucleotides, the CDR3 is TGTGCCAGCAGTTCATCCCGGGATGAGCAGTTCTTC. This gives the protein CASSSSRDEQFF.

The CDR3 reads CASSITGGNNEQFF. DNA for the CDR3: TGTGCCAGTAGCATTACAGGGGGTAACAATGAGCAGTTCTTC. The chain is built from TRBV19 and TRBJ2-1; 8 nucleotides match TRBD1. V lost 6 bases to trimming and J lost 5 bases; unmatched junction nucleotides: 6. Per the germline V gene, CDR1 is LNHDA and CDR2 is SQIVND (reference sequence). The CDR3 is 14 residues long.

The chain is built from TRBV7-9 and TRBJ2-7; TRBD1 might be the D (6 bases). Per germline, CDR1 SEHNR and CDR2 FQNEAQ (reference sequence). The CDR3 spans 18 residues. Deletions cut 1 base from V and 2 bases from J, with 21 bases between. The CDR3 loop is CASSLDTLGRDNPYEQYF. CDR3 bases: TGTGCCAGCAGCTTAGATACGCTCGGCCGGGACAATCCCTACGAGCAGTACTTC.

This chain joins TRBV12-3 or TRBV12-4 and TRBJ2-2; D is unclear. The CDR3 has 11 amino acids. With 3 bases removed from V and 6 bases from J, the gap between germline ends came to 2 bases. The CDR3 loop is CASSFAGELFF. The CDR3 DNA sequence: TGTGCCAGCAGTTTCGCCGGGGAGCTGTTTTTT.

The rearrangement joins TRBV5-8 to TRBJ2-5; no definite D call. Trimming shortened V by 3 bases and J by 7 bases, and 13 bases separated the two germline ends. Germline V gene sequence: CDR1 SGHTS, CDR2 YDEGEE. The CDR3 loop spans 13 amino acids. The CDR3 sequence: CASSWLVSGTQYF. In nucleotides, the CDR3 is TGTGCCAGCAGCTGGCTAGTATCCGGGACCCAGTACTTC.

The chain uses TRBV28 and TRBJ2-7; no definite D call. The length of the CDR3 is 11 residues. Germline V gene sequence: CDR1 MDHEN, CDR2 SYDVKM. V was pared by 7 bases and J by 3 bases, with 7 bases between. CDR3 in amino acids: CASNSIYEQYF. CDR3 coding DNA: TGTGCCAGCAACTCGATCTACGAGCAGTACTTC.

V is TRBV4-1 and J is TRBJ2-7; possible D gene TRBD2, 6 bases. CDR1 MGHRA and CDR2 YSYEKL come from the germline V gene. CDR3 length: 15 amino acids. V gave up 0 bases and J gave up 0 bases, with 9 bases separating them. The CDR3 DNA follows: TGCGCCAGCAGCCAAGAAGGAGGGAGCTCCTACGAGCAGTACTTC. Translation gives CASSQEGGSSYEQYF.

Here the CDR3 reads CASSRLAGGVEQYF. As DNA, the CDR3 is TGTGCCAGCAGCCGACTAGCGGGTGGTGTGGAGCAGTACTTC. The V and J genes are TRBV5-4 and TRBJ2-7; TRBD2 aligns across 10 bases. CDR1 is SGHNT, CDR2 YYREEE, per germline (reference sequence). The V segment lost 4 bases and the J segment 7 bases; nucleotides outside the gene matches: 8. The CDR3 spans 14 residues.

This clone was observed a few times. This chain links TRBV5-1 with TRBJ1-1; D remains ambiguous. CDR1 and CDR2 from the germline V gene are SGHRS and YFSETQ. V lost 2 bases to trimming and J lost 2 bases, with 16 bases between them. There are 16 residues in the CDR3. CDR3 sequence: CASSFTRVTSNTEAFF. The CDR3 DNA is TGCGCCAGCAGCTTCACGCGCGTGACAAGCAACACTGAAGCTTTCTTT.

This chain uses TRBV9 with TRBJ2-2, with a possible D match to TRBD2 (6 bases). This CDR3 is built from 14 residues. Between the trimmed V and J ends, which lost 7 bases and 3 bases, there was a span of 13 bases. Germline assignment: CDR1 SGDLS and CDR2 YYNGEE. CDR3 in DNA: TGTGCCAGCGCCCAACAGCGGGACACCGGGGAGCTGTTTTTT. Amino acids: CASAQQRDTGELFF.

The rearrangement uses TRBV12-3 or TRBV12-4 and TRBJ1-1, with 9 bases aligning to TRBD1. The CDR3 extends over 13 amino acids. With V trimmed by 7 bases and J by 4 bases, 4 bases remained unmatched. In nucleotides, the CDR3 is TGTGCCAGCAACCCGACAGGGGGCACTGAAGCTTTCTTT. It is translated as CASNPTGGTEAFF.

The DNA for the CDR3 is TGTGCCAGCAGTCCATCCCTGGACAGAGGCAATCAGCCCCAGCATTTT. It translates to CASSPSLDRGNQPQHF. This chain links TRBV28 with TRBJ1-5, with a possible D match to TRBD1 (6 bases). The CDR3 is 16 amino acids. Germline CDR1 MDHEN, CDR2 SYDVKM. Deletions cut 5 bases from V and 2 bases from J, with 16 bases between.